This T cell receptor beta chain emerged from a study of OX40 agonist ivuxolimab in advanced cancers. Study-level findings and limits: Certain nonresponders likewise exhibited a low normalized T-cell clonal expansion.

Trimming shortened V by 6 bases and J by 1 base, and 18 bases separated the two germline ends. This CDR3 region has 16 residues. Germline V CDR1 and CDR2: SNHLY, FYNNEI. Libraries were prepared by immunoSEQ multiplex PCR; TCRdb keeps only in-frame clonotypes and omits some of them. The sample holds 45,000 to 55,000 clones; approximately 88% are singletons and the top ten take roughly 13%. Concerning this clone itself: The antigen is unknown.

The chain is built from TRBV2 and TRBJ1-1; perhaps TRBD1 as D (6 bases). This clonotype originated in an adult with an advanced solid tumor such as melanoma, head and neck, liver or kidney cancer. The sample here was CD4+ or CD8+ T cells sorted from blood, taken in a trial of the OX40 agonist ivuxolimab. In DNA, the CDR3 is TGTGCCAGCAGGGGGGCGGAGTACGGTGCGAACACTGAAGCTTTCTTT. Translation gives CASRGAEYGANTEAFF.